This T cell receptor beta chain originates from a study of shared clonotypes between healthy human individuals. General study points: The study sampled only blood, and tissue repertoires likely differ.

About this clone: Its cognate antigen is unknown.

Produced via immunoSEQ multiplex PCR; TCRdb's table is partial and in-frame only. The repertoire holds 2 million to 3 million clones, with 93% as singletons. V shed 0 bases and J shed 1 base, with 18 bases lying between them. This CDR3 comprises 18 residues. From germline, CDR1 is LNHNV and CDR2 YYDKDF (reference sequence). The donors were adults (healthy and HIV-negative) with no recent acute infections or vaccinations. This TCR came from a young man in good health. Some clones in this sample may be carry-over from other donors' samples. The V and J genes are TRBV15 and TRBJ1-2; TRBD1 is a possible D gene (5 bases). What was sequenced was naive CD4+ T cells from PBMCs. Subset of the sample: CD45RA+ positively selected. The CDR3 nucleotides are TGTGCCACCAGCAGAGATCTAACGTCCGGGACGGATAACTATGGCTACACCTTC. Protein product: CATSRDLTSGTDNYGYTF.